One T cell receptor (beta chain) is described in this entry. The antigen this receptor binds is unknown. One base away there is no much larger clone; base qualities are not given. The library came from the immunoSEQ multiplex PCR assay. In most patients, genomic DNA was isolated using the Qiagen DNeasy Blood and Tissue Kit and sent frozen to Adaptive Biotechnologies for TCR sequencing. High-throughput TCR-beta CDR3 sequencing of genomic DNA from most patients was performed by Adaptive Biotechnologies. Per the source publication's procedure: Adaptive's ImmunoSEQ software was the source of the TCR sequencing data for about 18 patients, while a few other patients were processed with MiXCR and VDJtools. To correct CD4 versus CD8 sorting errors, any sequence found in both subsets at a frequency ratio below 5:1 was removed. CDR3 nucleotide sequences shared by donor and recipient were removed because the origin of these sequences could not be assigned. To be classed as alloreactive, a clone needed at least 2-fold expansion over unstimulated cells and a minimum CFSE-low frequency of 0.002% (template counts) or 0.001% (read counts). Clones were considered mappable if detected in sequenced pre-transplant spleen, lymph node, or MLR CFSE-low populations of the donor or recipient. The cumulative frequency of alloreactive clones was calculated as a percentage of all sequences, weighted by copy number. The immuneACCESS repertoire file appears here via TCRdb, limited to in-frame rearrangements. These files lack a portion of the clones; in checked studies, under half of the deficit traces to unresolved V genes, and the cause of the others is not known. That table furnishes V, J and clone size, whereas the DNA furnished D and trimming. Across this sample there are about 110,000 clones, with approximately 88% seen only once. Around 0.76% of the sample rests with the top ten.

Interpreted using the paper, the time point label stands for: cells obtained before transplantation from donor or recipient. CD3+CD4+ and CD3+CD8+ populations were FACS-sorted from unstimulated pre-transplant donor and recipient cells taken from spleen or lymph nodes. The sample comes from a study of graft-versus-host responses after intestinal transplantation (dated by TCRdb to about 2021). Turning to the overall study: Recipients received multivisceral, liver-intestinal, or isolated intestinal transplants. The cohort enrolled under 25 intestinal transplant recipients including one retransplant, and a few patients lacking pretransplant specimens were excluded. To identify alloreactive clones, pre-transplant mixed lymphocyte reaction products were sequenced and then compared with unstimulated pre-transplant donor and recipient T cells. After intestinal transplantation, graft-versus-host and host-versus-graft alloreactive T cell clones were followed in the graft, circulation and bone marrow using bulk TCR-beta CDR3 sequencing. Instead of going to the commercial service, samples from a few later patients were sequenced in-house on an Illumina MiSeq and processed with MiXCR. Donor T cell macrochimerism was defined as a peak of at least 4% donor T cells among recipient peripheral blood mononuclear cells. Anti-thymocyte globulin induction was given to all recipients, followed by maintenance tacrolimus and steroids for two to three years. The full study reports these points: Peak levels of circulating GvH clones were associated with declines in HvG clones early after transplant. The conclusions were limited by the relatively low number and heterogeneity of the intestinal transplant patients. GvH clones were detected in recipient bone marrow, and some of these GvH clones were observed earlier in ileal mucosa or blood, consistent with an intestinal mucosal origin. In the allografts of patients with donor T cell macrochimerism, GvH to HvG T cell clonal ratios were high.

Germline trimming amounts to 3 bases on V and 2 bases on J, with 6 as the count of junction bases outside the gene matches. Including cysteine and phenylalanine, the CDR3 has 15 amino acids. CDR3 DNA is the only sequence kept; it has 45 bases, read in frame from the first base. CDR1 and CDR2 are drawn from the germline V gene (reference sequence): MNHEY, SMNVEV. This TCR was recovered from a human donor who was the organ donor for an intestinal transplant. The specimen comprised unstimulated CD4+ T cells sorted from spleen or lymph node cells, sampled before transplant. The chain is assembled from TRBV27 and TRBJ2-7, with 8 central nucleotides matching TRBD1. The sequenced DNA: TGTGCCAGCAGTTTTGTGACAGGGGCTACCTACGAGCAGTACTTC. Its coded protein is CASSFVTGATYEQYF.